This is a list of T cell receptor beta chains from one sample in a study of beta chain features in type 1 diabetes. Produced via immunoSEQ multiplex PCR; TCRdb's table is partial and in-frame only. Counted here are about 220,000 clones, 9.5% to 13% occurring once; the ten biggest clones make up approximately 1.4%. Sequencing was performed on central memory CD4+ T cells from blood. The receptors stem from a man aged 18 to 29 in good health. Each CDR3 is given with its conserved first and last residue. D genes are given only for firm matches. Only part of the rows carry a size: once, few, many, or a class if the clone is expanded.

j_gene: TRBJ2-1
abundance: NA
d_gene: TRBD2
v_gene: TRBV7-9
CDR3aa: CASSPQGGSGRNEQFF
CDR3nt: TGTGCCAGCAGCCCCCAGGGAGGCAGCGGGAGGAATGAGCAGTTCTTC

j_gene: TRBJ2-3
abundance: NA
d_gene: TRBD2
v_gene: TRBV10-3
CDR3aa: CAISDPTSGISTDTQYF
CDR3nt: TGTGCCATCAGTGACCCGACTAGCGGGATTAGCACAGATACGCAGTATTTT

j_gene: TRBJ1-5
abundance: NA
d_gene: TRBD1
v_gene: TRBV30
CDR3aa: CACRDRANQPQHF
CDR3nt: TGTGCCTGTAGGGACAGGGCAAATCAGCCCCAGCATTTT

j_gene: TRBJ2-1
abundance: many
d_gene: TRBD2
v_gene: TRBV4-2
CDR3aa: CASSHSLGTSNNEQFF
CDR3nt: TGTGCCAGCAGCCACTCTTTGGGGACTAGCAACAATGAGCAGTTCTTC

j_gene: TRBJ1-1
abundance: NA
d_gene: NA
v_gene: TRBV25-1
CDR3aa: CASRAQGTNTEAFF
CDR3nt: TGTGCCAGCAGAGCCCAGGGGACGAACACTGAAGCTTTCTTT

j_gene: TRBJ2-7
abundance: NA
d_gene: NA
v_gene: TRBV18
CDR3aa: CASSPVPGAQNYEQYF
CDR3nt: TGTGCCAGCTCACCTGTCCCGGGAGCTCAAAACTACGAGCAGTACTTC

j_gene: TRBJ1-2
abundance: NA
d_gene: NA
v_gene: TRBV6-5
CDR3aa: CASSYYRGASYGYTF
CDR3nt: TGTGCCAGCAGTTATTATAGGGGGGCGAGCTATGGCTACACCTTC

j_gene: TRBJ1-2
abundance: many
d_gene: TRBD1
v_gene: TRBV5-4
CDR3aa: CASSWGQGERGYTF
CDR3nt: TGTGCCAGCAGCTGGGGACAGGGAGAGCGCGGCTACACCTTC

j_gene: TRBJ2-1
abundance: many
d_gene: TRBD2
v_gene: TRBV2
CDR3aa: CASSERIAGMNEQFF
CDR3nt: TGTGCCAGCAGTGAACGGATAGCGGGAATGAATGAGCAGTTCTTC

j_gene: TRBJ2-1
abundance: few
d_gene: NA
v_gene: TRBV7-9
CDR3aa: CASSASTPSWGNEQFF
CDR3nt: TGTGCCAGCAGCGCCTCGACACCAAGTTGGGGCAATGAGCAGTTCTTC

j_gene: TRBJ2-7
abundance: NA
d_gene: NA
v_gene: TRBV30
CDR3aa: CAWSRSAVLRPEQYF
CDR3nt: TGTGCCTGGAGTAGATCAGCGGTGCTCCGTCCCGAGCAGTACTTC

j_gene: TRBJ2-1
abundance: few
d_gene: NA
v_gene: TRBV11-2
CDR3aa: CASSLGGVDYNEQFF
CDR3nt: TGTGCCAGCAGCTTAGGCGGAGTGGACTACAATGAGCAGTTCTTC

j_gene: TRBJ2-1
abundance: few
d_gene: NA
v_gene: TRBV19
CDR3aa: CASKGEFDNEQFF
CDR3nt: TGTGCCAGTAAGGGGGAGTTCGACAATGAGCAGTTCTTC

j_gene: TRBJ1-5
abundance: NA
d_gene: NA
v_gene: TRBV6-1
CDR3aa: CASSVSGTDNQPQHF
CDR3nt: TGTGCCAGCAGTGTTTCAGGGACGGACAATCAGCCCCAGCATTTT

j_gene: TRBJ1-1
abundance: NA
d_gene: TRBD1
v_gene: TRBV7-9
CDR3aa: CASSLGQGSAEGTEAFF
CDR3nt: TGTGCCAGCAGCTTGGGACAGGGATCGGCCGAGGGGACTGAAGCTTTCTTT

j_gene: TRBJ2-5
abundance: few
d_gene: TRBD2
v_gene: TRBV7-7
CDR3aa: CASSPLELGLAAETQYF
CDR3nt: TGTGCCAGCAGCCCTCTGGAGTTGGGACTAGCGGCCGAGACCCAGTACTTC

j_gene: TRBJ2-5
abundance: NA
d_gene: TRBD2
v_gene: TRBV5-1
CDR3aa: CASSLFLAGEETQYF
CDR3nt: TGCGCCAGCAGCTTGTTTCTAGCGGGAGAAGAGACCCAGTACTTC

j_gene: TRBJ2-7
abundance: NA
d_gene: TRBD2
v_gene: TRBV4-2
CDR3aa: CASSRDYFPHFGYEQYF
CDR3nt: TGTGCCAGCAGCCGGGACTACTTCCCTCACTTCGGCTACGAGCAGTACTTC

j_gene: TRBJ2-1
abundance: NA
d_gene: NA
v_gene: TRBV7-8
CDR3aa: CASSLVNTAIYEQFF
CDR3nt: TGTGCCAGCAGCTTAGTTAATACTGCTATATATGAGCAGTTCTTC

j_gene: TRBJ1-2
abundance: few
d_gene: TRBD1
v_gene: TRBV9
CDR3aa: CASSVATGQPTTF
CDR3nt: TGTGCCAGCAGCGTAGCTACGGGACAGCCCACCACCTTC

j_gene: TRBJ2-5
abundance: NA
d_gene: NA
v_gene: TRBV7-2
CDR3aa: CASSLETRSAETQYF
CDR3nt: TGTGCCAGCAGCCTAGAGACAAGAAGTGCTGAGACCCAGTACTTC

j_gene: TRBJ1-1
abundance: NA
d_gene: NA
v_gene: TRBV27
CDR3aa: CASSMTEGGLGTEAFF
CDR3nt: TGTGCCAGCAGTATGACTGAAGGGGGGTTGGGCACTGAAGCTTTCTTT

j_gene: TRBJ2-7
abundance: few
d_gene: NA
v_gene: TRBV2
CDR3aa: CASSQGRREQYF
CDR3nt: TGTGCCAGCAGTCAAGGGAGGCGGGAGCAGTACTTC

j_gene: TRBJ2-3
abundance: NA
d_gene: NA
v_gene: TRBV25-1
CDR3aa: CASGGGFSTDTQYF
CDR3nt: TGTGCCAGCGGAGGAGGGTTTTCCACAGATACGCAGTATTTT

j_gene: TRBJ2-7
abundance: NA
d_gene: NA
v_gene: TRBV15
CDR3aa: CATSRDPGRSYEQYF
CDR3nt: TGTGCCACCAGCAGAGATCCCGGCAGGTCCTACGAGCAGTACTTC

j_gene: TRBJ2-7
abundance: NA
d_gene: TRBD1
v_gene: TRBV2
CDR3aa: CASRMGQGAYEQYF
CDR3nt: TGTGCCAGCAGGATGGGACAGGGGGCCTACGAGCAGTACTTC

j_gene: TRBJ1-1
abundance: few
d_gene: NA
v_gene: TRBV7-3
CDR3aa: CASSYAQGTEAFF
CDR3nt: TGTGCCAGCAGCTACGCTCAGGGTACTGAAGCTTTCTTT

j_gene: TRBJ2-5
abundance: NA
d_gene: NA
v_gene: TRBV11-2
CDR3aa: CASTPQDSNYQETQYF
CDR3nt: TGTGCCAGCACCCCCCAAGACAGTAACTACCAAGAGACCCAGTACTTC

j_gene: TRBJ2-7
abundance: NA
d_gene: NA
v_gene: TRBV27
CDR3aa: CASSFLSTGSYEQYF
CDR3nt: TGTGCCAGCAGTTTTCTTTCGACAGGATCCTACGAGCAGTACTTC

j_gene: TRBJ2-5
abundance: few
d_gene: NA
v_gene: TRBV14
CDR3aa: CASSQDSTPRTQYF
CDR3nt: TGTGCCAGCAGCCAAGATTCAACCCCACGAACGCAGTACTTC

j_gene: TRBJ2-3
abundance: few
d_gene: NA
v_gene: TRBV27
CDR3aa: CASSGLMSGSTDTQYF
CDR3nt: TGTGCCAGCAGCGGACTTATGAGCGGGAGCACAGATACGCAGTATTTT

j_gene: TRBJ1-5
abundance: many
d_gene: NA
v_gene: TRBV4-1
CDR3aa: CASSRQEGLGNQPQHF
CDR3nt: TGCGCCAGCAGCCGTCAGGAGGGTTTGGGCAATCAGCCCCAGCATTTT

j_gene: TRBJ1-3
abundance: few
d_gene: NA
v_gene: TRBV5-6
CDR3aa: CASSPDTRLAGNTIYF
CDR3nt: TGTGCCAGCAGCCCTGACACCAGACTTGCTGGAAACACCATATATTTT